This TCR beta chain was obtained from a study of blood T cell repertoires in COVID-19. The wider study: Nucleic acid was either cDNA or gDNA, and it came from T cells, B-cell-depleted T cells, or PBMCs.

The V gene's germline CDR1 is MNHEY and CDR2 SVGEGT. This CDR3 spans 13 amino acids. Trimming removed 5 bases at V and 5 bases at J, with 12 bases between. As processed by the authors: Amplification from reference gene primers served as the basis for estimated nucleated cell counts. The assay was immunoSEQ multiplex PCR, and TCRdb's table has in-frame clones only and misses some. V, J and clone size reflect that table, while D and trimming were determined from the DNA. The repertoire consists of 95,000 or so clones, with 87% occurring once and the leading ten covering about 17%. The J gene is TRBJ2-5, the V gene TRBV6-2 or TRBV6-3; perhaps TRBD2 as D (6 bases). This sequence was found in a human donor in a cohort sampled during active COVID-19. Sequencing was done on a sample of peripheral blood. This CDR3 is CASSPRGGETQYF. In DNA, the CDR3 is TGTGCCAGCAGTCCGCGGGGCGGGGAGACCCAGTACTTC.